The 3 T cell receptor beta chains in this list originate from one sample, sequenced in a study of T-cell reconstitution after alpha-beta-depleted transplantation in children. The library targeted TCRbeta and was prepared with unique molecular identifiers. MiXCR, run by TCRdb on the PCR reads, gives a single entry per CDR3 protein. The sample yields 450,000 to 600,000 distinct CDR3 sequences, 13% seen once. The sequences come from PBMCs, mostly from graft donor cells, collected 360 days after TCRalphabeta/CD19-depleted stem cell transplant. These TCRs come from a male patient between 10 and 17 years old who had a stem cell transplant for acute myeloid leukemia, so the T cells may come from the graft donor.

This clonotype was seen many times. This chain joins TRBV28 and TRBJ1-5; D is perhaps TRBD1 (5 bases). CDR3 length: 15 amino acids. V was cut by 7 bases and J by 1 base, with 14 bases left in between. Germline-derived CDR1 and CDR2 are MDHEN and SYDVKM. The CDR3 spells CASTSTRGSNQPQHF. The CDR3 region has the DNA TGTGCCAGCACCTCGACCCGGGGGAGCAATCAGCCCCAGCATTTT.

The chain couples TRBV28 to TRBJ2-7; TRBD2 matches 14 bases. Trimming at V came to 4 bases and at J to 4 bases, leaving 6 bases not matched to a gene. The CDR3 contains 16 residues. CDR1 is MDHEN and CDR2 is SYDVKM in the germline V gene. The CDR3 DNA reads as TGTGCCAGCAGTTCCACGGGACTAGCGGGAGTTTACGAGCAGTACTTC. Translated: CASSSTGLAGVYEQYF.

This clonotype came up many times. This chain connects TRBV27 to TRBJ2-1, with 7 bases that match TRBD2. This CDR3 has 16 amino acids. The J segment lost 6 bases and the V segment lost 3 bases, leaving 11 bases of the junction unmatched. Per germline, CDR1 MNHEY and CDR2 SMNVEV (reference sequence). CDR3 loop: CASSFLSVSGGNEQFF. Here the CDR3 DNA reads TGTGCCAGCAGTTTTCTCTCCGTATCGGGAGGCAATGAGCAGTTCTTC.